This TCR beta chain is from a study of blood T cell repertoires in COVID-19. Study overall: Sites across the United States, Italy and Spain contributed samples from acute and convalescent COVID-19. T cells, B-cell-depleted T cells, or PBMCs provided the cDNA or gDNA that served as material.

The V gene lost 0 bases and the J gene lost 2 bases, with 8 bases spanning the gap. This CDR3 comprises 15 residues. CDR1 SGHRS and CDR2 YFSETQ come from the germline V gene. Authors' analysis steps: Amplification of reference gene primers was used by the study to estimate nucleated cell counts. Here immunoSEQ multiplex PCR was the method, and the copy in TCRdb shows in-frame clones only, minus some. V, J and clone size are taken as reported in that table, and D and trimming were inferred from the DNA itself. There are 150,000 to 200,000 clones in the sample; approximately 82% occur only once, and approximately 22% lies in the top ten.

This TCR was sampled from a woman of 80 years or more with acute or convalescent COVID-19. The chain carries TRBV5-1 and TRBJ2-2; unclear D gene. The sample was peripheral blood. As DNA, the CDR3 is TGCGCCAGCAGCTTGGCCACTAAAAACACCGGGGAGCTGTTTTTT. This translates into CASSLATKNTGELFF.